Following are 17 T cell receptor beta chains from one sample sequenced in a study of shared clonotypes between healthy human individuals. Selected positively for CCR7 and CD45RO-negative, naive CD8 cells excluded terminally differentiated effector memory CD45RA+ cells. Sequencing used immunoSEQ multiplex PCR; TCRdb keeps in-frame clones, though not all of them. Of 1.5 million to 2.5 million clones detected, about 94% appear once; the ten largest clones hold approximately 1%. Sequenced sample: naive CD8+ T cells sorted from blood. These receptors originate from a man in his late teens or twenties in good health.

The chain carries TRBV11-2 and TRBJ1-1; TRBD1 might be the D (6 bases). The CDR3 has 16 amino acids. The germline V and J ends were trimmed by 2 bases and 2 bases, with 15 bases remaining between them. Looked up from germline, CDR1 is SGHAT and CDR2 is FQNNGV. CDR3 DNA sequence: TGTGCCAGCAGCTTAACTTGGAGGGGGGGAAACACTGAAGCTTTCTTT. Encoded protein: CASSLTWRGGNTEAFF.

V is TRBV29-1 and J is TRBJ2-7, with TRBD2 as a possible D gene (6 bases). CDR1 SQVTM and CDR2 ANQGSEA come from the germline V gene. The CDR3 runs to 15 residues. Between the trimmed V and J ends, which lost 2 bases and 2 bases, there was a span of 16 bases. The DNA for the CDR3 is TGCAGCGTTGAAACGATTGGAGGGGATCCCTACGAGCAGTACTTC. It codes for CSVETIGGDPYEQYF.

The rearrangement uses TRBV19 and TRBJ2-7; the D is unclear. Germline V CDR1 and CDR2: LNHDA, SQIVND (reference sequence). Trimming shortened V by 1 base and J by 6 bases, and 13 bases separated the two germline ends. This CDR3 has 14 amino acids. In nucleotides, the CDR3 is TGTGCCAGTAGTATAGGGAGTCCTATGGGCGAGCAGTACTTC. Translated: CASSIGSPMGEQYF.

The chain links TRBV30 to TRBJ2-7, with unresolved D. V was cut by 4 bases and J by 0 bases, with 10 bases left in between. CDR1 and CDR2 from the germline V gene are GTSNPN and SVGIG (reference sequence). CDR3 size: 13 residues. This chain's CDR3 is CAWTRTSSYEQYF. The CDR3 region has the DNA TGTGCCTGGACTCGGACCAGCTCCTACGAGCAGTACTTC.

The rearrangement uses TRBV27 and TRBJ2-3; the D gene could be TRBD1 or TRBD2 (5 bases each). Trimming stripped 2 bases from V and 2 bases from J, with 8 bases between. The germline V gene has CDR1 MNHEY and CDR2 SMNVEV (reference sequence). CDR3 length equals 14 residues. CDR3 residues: CASSLGGATDTQYF. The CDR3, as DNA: TGTGCCAGCAGTTTAGGGGGAGCCACAGATACGCAGTATTTT.

In nucleotides, the CDR3 is TGTGCCAGTAGTATCCTCGGGATCTCCTACGAGCAGTACTTC. Translated: CASSILGISYEQYF. This chain links TRBV19 with TRBJ2-7; D perhaps matches TRBD2 (5 bases). This CDR3 comprises 14 residues. Germline CDR1 reads LNHDA; CDR2 reads SQIVND (reference sequence). V gave up 3 bases and J gave up 0 bases, with 9 bases separating them.

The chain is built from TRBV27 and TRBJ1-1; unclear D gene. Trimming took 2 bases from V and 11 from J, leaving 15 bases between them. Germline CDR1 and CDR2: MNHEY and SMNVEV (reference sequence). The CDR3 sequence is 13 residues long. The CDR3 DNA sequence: TGTGCCAGCAGTTTAGGAACACGGGATCAGGCTTTCTTT. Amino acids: CASSLGTRDQAFF.

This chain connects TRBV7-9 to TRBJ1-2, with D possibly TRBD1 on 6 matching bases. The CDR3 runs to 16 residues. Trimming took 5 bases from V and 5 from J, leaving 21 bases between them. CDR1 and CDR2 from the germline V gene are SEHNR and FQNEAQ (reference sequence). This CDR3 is CASSPGVGRDIYGYTF. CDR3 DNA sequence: TGTGCCAGCAGCCCGGGTGTCGGCAGGGACATTTATGGCTACACCTTC.

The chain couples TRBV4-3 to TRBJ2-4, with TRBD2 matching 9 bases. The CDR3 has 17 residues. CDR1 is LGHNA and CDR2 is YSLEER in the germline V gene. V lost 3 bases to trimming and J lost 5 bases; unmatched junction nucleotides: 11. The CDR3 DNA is TGCGCCAGCAGCCACCGACTAGCGGTTAGGGGTGAAAACATTCAGTACTTC. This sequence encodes CASSHRLAVRGENIQYF.

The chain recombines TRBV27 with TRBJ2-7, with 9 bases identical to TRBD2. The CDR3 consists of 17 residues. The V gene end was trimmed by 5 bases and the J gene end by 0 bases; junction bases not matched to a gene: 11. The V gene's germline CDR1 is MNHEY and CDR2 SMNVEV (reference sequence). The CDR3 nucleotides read TGTGCCAGCAGTCCGGCGGTAGCGGGGGCAAACTCCTACGAGCAGTACTTC. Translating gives CASSPAVAGANSYEQYF.

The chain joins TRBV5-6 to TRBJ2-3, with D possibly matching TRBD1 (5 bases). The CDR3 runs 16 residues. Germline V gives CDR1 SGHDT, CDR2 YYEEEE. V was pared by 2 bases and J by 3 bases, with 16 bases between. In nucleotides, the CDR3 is TGTGCCAGCAGCTTCTCACAAAGGGGTGGGACAGATACGCAGTATTTT. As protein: CASSFSQRGGTDTQYF. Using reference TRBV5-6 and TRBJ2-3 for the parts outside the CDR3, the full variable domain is DAGVTQSPTHLIKTRGQQVTLRCSPKSGHDTVSWYQQALGQGPQFIFQYYEEEERQRGNFPDRFSGHQFPNYSSELNVNALLLGDSALYLCASSFSQRGGTDTQYFGPGTRLTVL.

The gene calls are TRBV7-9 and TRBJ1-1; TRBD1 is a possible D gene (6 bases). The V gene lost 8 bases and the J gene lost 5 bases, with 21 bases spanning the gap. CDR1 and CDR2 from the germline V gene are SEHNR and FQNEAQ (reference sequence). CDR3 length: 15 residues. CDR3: CASGSLGQIVTEAFF. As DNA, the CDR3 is TGTGCCAGCGGATCACTCGGACAGATTGTTACTGAAGCTTTCTTT.

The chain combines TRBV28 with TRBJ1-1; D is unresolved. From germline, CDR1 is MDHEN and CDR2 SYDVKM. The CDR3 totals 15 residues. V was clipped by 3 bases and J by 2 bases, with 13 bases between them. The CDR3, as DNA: TGTGCCAGCAGTTTTTACAGCTTTTCCAACACTGAAGCTTTCTTT. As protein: CASSFYSFSNTEAFF.

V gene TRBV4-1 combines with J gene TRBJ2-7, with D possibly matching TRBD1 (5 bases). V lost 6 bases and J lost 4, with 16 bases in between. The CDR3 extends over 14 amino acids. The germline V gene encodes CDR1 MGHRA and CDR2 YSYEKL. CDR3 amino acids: CASSQGQIGYEQYF. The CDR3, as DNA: TGCGCCAGCAGTCAGGGCCAGATAGGGTACGAGCAGTACTTC.

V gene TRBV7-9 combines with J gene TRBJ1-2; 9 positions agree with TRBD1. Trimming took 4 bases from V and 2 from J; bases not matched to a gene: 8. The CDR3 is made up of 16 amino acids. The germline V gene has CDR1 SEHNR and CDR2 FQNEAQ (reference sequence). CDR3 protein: CASSSTSGTGNYGYTF. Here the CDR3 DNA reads TGTGCCAGCAGCTCAACTTCCGGGACAGGGAACTATGGCTACACCTTC.

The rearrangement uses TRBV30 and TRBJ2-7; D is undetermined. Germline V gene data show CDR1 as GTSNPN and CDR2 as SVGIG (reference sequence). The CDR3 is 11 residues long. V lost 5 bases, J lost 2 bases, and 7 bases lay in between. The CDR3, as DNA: TGTGCCTGGGACGGACCCTACGAGCAGTACTTC. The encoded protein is CAWDGPYEQYF.

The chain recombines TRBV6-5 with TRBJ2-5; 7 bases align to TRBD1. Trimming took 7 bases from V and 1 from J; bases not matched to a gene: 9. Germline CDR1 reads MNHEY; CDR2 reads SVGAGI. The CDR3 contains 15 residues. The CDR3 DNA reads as TGTGCCAGCACCCAAACAGGGGCCACCCAAGAGACCCAGTACTTC. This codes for CASTQTGATQETQYF.